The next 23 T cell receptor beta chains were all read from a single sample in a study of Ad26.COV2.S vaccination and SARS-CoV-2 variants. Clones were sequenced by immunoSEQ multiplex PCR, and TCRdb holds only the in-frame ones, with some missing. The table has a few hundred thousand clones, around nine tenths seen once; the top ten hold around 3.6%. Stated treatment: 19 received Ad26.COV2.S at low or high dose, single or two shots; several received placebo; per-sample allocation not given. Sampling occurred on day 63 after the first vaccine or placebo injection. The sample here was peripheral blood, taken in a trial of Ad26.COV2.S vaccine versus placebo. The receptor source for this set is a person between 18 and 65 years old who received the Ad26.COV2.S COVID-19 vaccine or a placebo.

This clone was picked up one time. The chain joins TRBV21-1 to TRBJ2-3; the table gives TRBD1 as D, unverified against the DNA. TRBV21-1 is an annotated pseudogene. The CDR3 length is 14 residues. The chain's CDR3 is CASSSGAATDTQYF. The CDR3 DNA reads TGTGCCAGCAGCTCAGGGGCAGCCACAGATACGCAGTATTTT.

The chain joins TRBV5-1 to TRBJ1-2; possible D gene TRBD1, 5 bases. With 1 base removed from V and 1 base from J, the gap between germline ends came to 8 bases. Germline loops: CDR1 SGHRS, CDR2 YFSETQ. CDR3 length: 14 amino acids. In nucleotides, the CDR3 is TGCGCCAGCAGCTTGACAGGAGATAACTATGGCTACACCTTC. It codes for CASSLTGDNYGYTF. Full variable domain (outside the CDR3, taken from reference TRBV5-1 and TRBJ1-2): KAGVTQTPRYLIKTRGQQVTLSCSPISGHRSVSWYQQTPGQGLQFLFEYFSETQRNKGNFPGRFSGRQFSNSRSEMNVSTLELGDSALYLCASSLTGDNYGYTFGSGTRLTVV.

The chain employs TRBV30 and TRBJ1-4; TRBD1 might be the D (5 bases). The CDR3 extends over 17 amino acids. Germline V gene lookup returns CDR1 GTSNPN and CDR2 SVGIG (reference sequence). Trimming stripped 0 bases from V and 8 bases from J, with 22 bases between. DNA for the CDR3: TGTGCCTGGAGTGTATGGGGTGCCCCAAACGGGGACGAAAAACTGTTTTTT. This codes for CAWSVWGAPNGDEKLFF.

The CDR3 loop reads CASSLKRQTDTQYF. CDR3 in DNA: TGTGCCAGCAGTCTCAAACGACAGACAGATACGCAGTATTTT. This chain links TRBV6-2 or TRBV6-3 with TRBJ2-3, with D possibly matching TRBD1 (5 bases). CDR3 length equals 14 residues. The germline CDR1 and CDR2 sequences are MNHEY and SVGEGT. Between the trimmed V and J ends, which lost 5 bases and 3 bases, there was a span of 12 bases.

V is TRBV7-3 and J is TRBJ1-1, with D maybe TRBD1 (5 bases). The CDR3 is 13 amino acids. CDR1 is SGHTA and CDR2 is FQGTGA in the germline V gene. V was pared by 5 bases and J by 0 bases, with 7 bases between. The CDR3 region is CASSTTVNTEAFF. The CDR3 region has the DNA TGTGCCAGCAGCACGACAGTGAACACTGAAGCTTTCTTT.

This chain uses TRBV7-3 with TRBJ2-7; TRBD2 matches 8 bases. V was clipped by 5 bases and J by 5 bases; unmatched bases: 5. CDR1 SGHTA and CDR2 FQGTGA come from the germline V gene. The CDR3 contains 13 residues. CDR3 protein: CASSPSGGDEQYF. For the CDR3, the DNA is TGTGCCAGCAGCCCGTCCGGGGGGGACGAGCAGTACTTC.

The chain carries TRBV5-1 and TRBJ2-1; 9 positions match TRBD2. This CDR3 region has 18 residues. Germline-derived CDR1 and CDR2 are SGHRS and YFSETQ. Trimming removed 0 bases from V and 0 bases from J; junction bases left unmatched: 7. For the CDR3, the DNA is TGCGCCAGCAGCTTGGCAAGCGGGGGGCTCATCTCCTACAATGAGCAGTTCTTC. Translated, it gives CASSLASGGLISYNEQFF.

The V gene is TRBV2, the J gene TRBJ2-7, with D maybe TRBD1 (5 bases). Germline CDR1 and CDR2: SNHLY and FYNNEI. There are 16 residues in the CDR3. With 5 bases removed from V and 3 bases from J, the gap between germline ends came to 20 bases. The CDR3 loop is CASSYHRGLVFYEQYF. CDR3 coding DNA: TGTGCCAGCAGTTACCATAGGGGTCTGGTTTTCTACGAGCAGTACTTC.

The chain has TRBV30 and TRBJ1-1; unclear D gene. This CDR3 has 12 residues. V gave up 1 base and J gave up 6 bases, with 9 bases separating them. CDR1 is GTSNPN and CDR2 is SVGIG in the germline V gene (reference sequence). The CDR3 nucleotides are TGTGCCTGGAGTGGTACCCCACCTGAAGCTTTCTTT. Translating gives CAWSGTPPEAFF.

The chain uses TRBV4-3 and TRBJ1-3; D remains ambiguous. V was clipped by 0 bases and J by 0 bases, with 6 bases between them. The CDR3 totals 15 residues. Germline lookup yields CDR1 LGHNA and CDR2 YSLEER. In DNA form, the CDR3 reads TGCGCCAGCAGCCAAGATGCAGTCTCTGGAAACACCATATATTTT. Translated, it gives CASSQDAVSGNTIYF.

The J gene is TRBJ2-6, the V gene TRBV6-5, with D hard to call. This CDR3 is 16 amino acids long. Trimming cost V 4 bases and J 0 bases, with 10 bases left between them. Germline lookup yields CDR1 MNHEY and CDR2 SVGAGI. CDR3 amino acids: CASSSFMGSGANVLTF. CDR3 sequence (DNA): TGTGCCAGCAGTTCCTTTATGGGCTCTGGGGCCAACGTCCTGACTTTC.

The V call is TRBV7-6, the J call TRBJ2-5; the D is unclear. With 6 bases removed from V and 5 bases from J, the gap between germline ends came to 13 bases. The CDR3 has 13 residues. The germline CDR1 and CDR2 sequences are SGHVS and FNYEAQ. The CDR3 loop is CASRPPSEETQYF. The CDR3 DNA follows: TGTGCCAGCAGACCGCCTTCCGAGGAGACCCAGTACTTC.

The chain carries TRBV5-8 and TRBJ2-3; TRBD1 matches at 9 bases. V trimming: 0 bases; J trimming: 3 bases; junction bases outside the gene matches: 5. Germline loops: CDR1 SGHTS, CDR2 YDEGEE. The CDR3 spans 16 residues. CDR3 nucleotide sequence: TGTGCCAGCAGCTTGGGGGGACAGGGTAGGACAGATACGCAGTATTTT. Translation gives CASSLGGQGRTDTQYF.

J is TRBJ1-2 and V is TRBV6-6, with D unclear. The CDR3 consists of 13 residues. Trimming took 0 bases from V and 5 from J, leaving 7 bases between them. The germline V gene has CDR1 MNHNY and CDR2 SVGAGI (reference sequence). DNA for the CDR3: TGTGCCAGCAGTTACTCCCTAGTTTATGGCTACACCTTC. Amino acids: CASSYSLVYGYTF.

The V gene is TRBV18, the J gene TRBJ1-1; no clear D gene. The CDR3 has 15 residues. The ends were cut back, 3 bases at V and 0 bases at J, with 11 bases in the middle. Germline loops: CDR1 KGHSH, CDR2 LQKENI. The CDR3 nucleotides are TGTGCCAGCTCACCCCAACAGAGTTTGAACACTGAAGCTTTCTTT. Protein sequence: CASSPQQSLNTEAFF. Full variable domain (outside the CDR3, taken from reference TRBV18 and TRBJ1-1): NAGVMQNPRHLVRRRGQEARLRCSPMKGHSHVYWYRQLPEEGLKFMVYLQKENIIDESGMPKERFSAEFPKEGPSILRIQQVVRGDSAAYFCASSPQQSLNTEAFFGQGTRLTVV.

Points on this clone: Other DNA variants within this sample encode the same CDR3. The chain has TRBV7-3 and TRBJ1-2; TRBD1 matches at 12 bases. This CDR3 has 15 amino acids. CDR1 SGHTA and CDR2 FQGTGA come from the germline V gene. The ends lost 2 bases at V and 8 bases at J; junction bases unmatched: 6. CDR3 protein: CASSLGTGGAYGYTF. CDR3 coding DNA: TGTGCCAGCAGCTTAGGGACAGGGGGCGCATACGGCTACACCTTC.

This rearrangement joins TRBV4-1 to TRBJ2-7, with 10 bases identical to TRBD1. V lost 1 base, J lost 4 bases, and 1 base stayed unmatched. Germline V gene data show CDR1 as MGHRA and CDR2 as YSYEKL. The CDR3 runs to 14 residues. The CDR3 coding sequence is TGCGCCAGCAGCCAAGGACAGGGGGCGTACGAGCAGTACTTC. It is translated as CASSQGQGAYEQYF.

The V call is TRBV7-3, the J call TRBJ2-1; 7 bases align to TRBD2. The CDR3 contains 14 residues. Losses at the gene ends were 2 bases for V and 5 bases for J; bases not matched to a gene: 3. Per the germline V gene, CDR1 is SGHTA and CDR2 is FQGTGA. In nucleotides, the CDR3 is TGTGCCAGCAGCTTAGCGGGGGTCCACAATGAGCAGTTCTTC. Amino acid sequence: CASSLAGVHNEQFF. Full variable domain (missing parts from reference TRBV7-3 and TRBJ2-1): GAGVSQTPSNKVTEKGKYVELRCDPISGHTALYWYRQSLGQGPEFLIYFQGTGAADDSGLPNDRFFAVRPEGSVSTLKIQRTERGDSAVYLCASSLAGVHNEQFFGPGTRLTVL.

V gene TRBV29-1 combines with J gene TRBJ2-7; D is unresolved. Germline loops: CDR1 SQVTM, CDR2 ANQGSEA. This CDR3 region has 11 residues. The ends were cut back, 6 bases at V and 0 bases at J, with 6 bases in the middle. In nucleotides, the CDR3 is TGCAGCGTCCGGACCTCCTACGAGCAGTACTTC. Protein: CSVRTSYEQYF.

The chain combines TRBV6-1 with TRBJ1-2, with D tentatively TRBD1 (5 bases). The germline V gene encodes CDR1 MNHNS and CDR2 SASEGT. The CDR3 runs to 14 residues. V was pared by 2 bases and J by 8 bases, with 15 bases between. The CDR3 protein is CASSEFEQARGYTF. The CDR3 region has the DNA TGTGCCAGCAGTGAATTCGAACAGGCCCGCGGCTACACCTTC.

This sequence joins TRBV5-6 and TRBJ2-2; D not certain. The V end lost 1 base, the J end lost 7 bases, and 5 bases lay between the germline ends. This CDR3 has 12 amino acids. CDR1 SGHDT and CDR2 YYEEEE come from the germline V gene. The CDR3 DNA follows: TGTGCCAGCAGCTTGACACGCGGGGAGCTGTTTTTT. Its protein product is CASSLTRGELFF.

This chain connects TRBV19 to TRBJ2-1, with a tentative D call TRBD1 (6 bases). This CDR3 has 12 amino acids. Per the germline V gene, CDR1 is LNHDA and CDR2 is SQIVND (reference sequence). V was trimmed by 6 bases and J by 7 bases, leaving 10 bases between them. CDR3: CASSLGGNEQFF. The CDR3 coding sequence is TGTGCCAGTAGCCTAGGGGGTAATGAGCAGTTCTTC.

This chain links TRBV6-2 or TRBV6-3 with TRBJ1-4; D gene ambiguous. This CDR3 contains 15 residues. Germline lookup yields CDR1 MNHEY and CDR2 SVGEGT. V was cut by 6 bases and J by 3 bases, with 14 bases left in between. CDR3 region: CASSRGPTANEKLFF. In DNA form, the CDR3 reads TGTGCCAGCAGCCGCGGCCCTACGGCTAATGAAAAACTGTTTTTT.